Listed below are T cell receptor beta chains from one sample, sequenced in a study of T cells in Graves' hyperthyroidism and ophthalmopathy. TCRdb re-called the multiplex PCR reads with MiXCR, one entry per CDR3 protein. This table has 700,000 or so distinct CDR3 sequences, approximately 16% appearing once. The source material was blood. The origin of the receptors is a man between 18 and 35 years old with Graves' hyperthyroidism. The CDR3 runs from the conserved cysteine through the conserved F or W. The order of the fields is D gene, clone size, J gene, V gene, CDR3 protein, CDR3 DNA. A D gene is named only where the DNA matches it firmly. Where a row states a size, it is once, few, many or the class of an expanded clone; other rows omit it.

d_call: NA; clone_size: NA; j_call: TRBJ2-3; v_call: TRBV7-2; cdr3_aa: CASSSTGFTDTQYF; cdr3_nt: TGTGCCAGCAGCTCGACAGGTTTCACAGATACGCAGTATTTT
d_call: TRBD2; clone_size: NA; j_call: TRBJ2-1; v_call: TRBV20-1; cdr3_aa: CSARVGLAGSPFF; cdr3_nt: TGCAGTGCTAGGGTCGGTCTAGCGGGATCCCCGTTCTTC
d_call: NA; clone_size: few; j_call: TRBJ2-7; v_call: TRBV20-1; cdr3_aa: CSAQWRDPGQYF; cdr3_nt: TGCAGTGCCCAGTGGAGGGACCCGGGGCAGTACTTC
d_call: NA; clone_size: many; j_call: TRBJ2-1; v_call: TRBV18; cdr3_aa: CASSPPDGTPYNEQFF; cdr3_nt: TGTGCCAGCTCACCACCAGACGGGACCCCCTACAATGAGCAGTTCTTC
d_call: NA; clone_size: NA; j_call: TRBJ2-5; v_call: TRBV5-1; cdr3_aa: CASSFRDNLETQYF; cdr3_nt: TGCGCCAGCAGCTTTAGGGACAACTTAGAGACCCAGTACTTC
d_call: NA; clone_size: many; j_call: TRBJ1-2; v_call: TRBV27; cdr3_aa: CASSSPNKLGAEGYTF; cdr3_nt: TGTGCCAGCAGTTCCCCAAACAAGTTAGGGGCGGAGGGCTACACCTTC
d_call: NA; clone_size: many; j_call: TRBJ2-5; v_call: TRBV4-1; cdr3_aa: CASSLDWTSEETQYF; cdr3_nt: TGCGCCAGCAGCCTCGATTGGACATCAGAAGAGACCCAGTACTTC
d_call: TRBD1; clone_size: many; j_call: TRBJ2-1; v_call: TRBV9; cdr3_aa: CASSVARGQSGYSYNEQFF; cdr3_nt: TGTGCCAGCAGCGTGGCCAGGGGGCAGAGCGGTTACTCCTACAATGAGCAGTTCTTC
d_call: TRBD1; clone_size: many; j_call: TRBJ1-2; v_call: TRBV2; cdr3_aa: CASSATGPYGYTF; cdr3_nt: TGTGCCAGCAGCGCGACAGGGCCCTATGGCTACACCTTC
d_call: NA; clone_size: many; j_call: TRBJ1-5; v_call: TRBV28; cdr3_aa: CASSRHMNQPQHF; cdr3_nt: TGTGCCAGCAGTAGACACATGAATCAGCCCCAGCATTTT
d_call: TRBD1; clone_size: many; j_call: TRBJ2-3; v_call: TRBV29-1; cdr3_aa: CSVEGQGTDTQYF; cdr3_nt: TGCAGCGTTGAGGGACAGGGGACAGATACGCAGTATTTT
d_call: TRBD2; clone_size: NA; j_call: TRBJ2-2; v_call: TRBV13; cdr3_aa: CASSRMRLAEGGELFF; cdr3_nt: TGTGCCAGCAGCCGAATGCGGCTAGCGGAAGGAGGGGAGCTGTTTTTT
d_call: TRBD2; clone_size: NA; j_call: TRBJ2-1; v_call: TRBV4-3; cdr3_aa: CASSQVGRGEQFF; cdr3_nt: TGCGCCAGCAGCCAAGTCGGGAGGGGGGAGCAGTTCTTC